This is a list of T cell receptor beta chains from one sample in a study of shared clonotypes between healthy human individuals. This table comes from immunoSEQ multiplex PCR, and its TCRdb copy is limited to in-frame clones, with some not included. Among 2.5 million or so clones listed, approximately 94% were seen once. The sequenced sample was naive CD4+ T cells sorted from blood. These receptors were obtained from a man younger than 35 in good health. Each CDR3 is given with its conserved first and last residue. Fields, in order: J gene, clone size, V gene, CDR3 protein. Size tells how often a clone was seen (once, few, many) or the class of an expanded clone, and some rows leave it out.

J gene: TRBJ1-5
clone size: once
V gene: TRBV28
CDR3 protein: CASSGGVQGARQPQHF

J gene: TRBJ1-2
clone size: once
V gene: TRBV5-6
CDR3 protein: CASSPLDRELYGYTF

J gene: TRBJ2-1
clone size: .
V gene: TRBV14
CDR3 protein: CASSHGTIREDEQFF

J gene: TRBJ2-7
clone size: .
V gene: TRBV9
CDR3 protein: CASSVFGDSSYEQYF

J gene: TRBJ2-7
clone size: .
V gene: TRBV5-4
CDR3 protein: CASSLRPGTRYYEQYF

J gene: TRBJ1-3
clone size: .
V gene: TRBV10-3
CDR3 protein: CAISDLRTGDSGNTIYF

J gene: TRBJ1-4
clone size: .
V gene: TRBV11-2
CDR3 protein: CASSSRDRGAEKLFF

J gene: TRBJ1-6
clone size: .
V gene: TRBV7-9
CDR3 protein: CASSSQGTVNSPLHF

J gene: TRBJ2-3
clone size: once
V gene: TRBV6-5
CDR3 protein: CASSSTQAGADTQYF

J gene: TRBJ2-2
clone size: .
V gene: TRBV18
CDR3 protein: CASSPDRGLNTGELFF

J gene: TRBJ2-2
clone size: .
V gene: TRBV5-1
CDR3 protein: CASSRALNTGELFF

J gene: TRBJ1-4
clone size: .
V gene: TRBV5-1
CDR3 protein: CASSLVGINEKLFF

J gene: TRBJ1-6
clone size: .
V gene: TRBV28
CDR3 protein: CASNQRQGYNSPLHF

J gene: TRBJ2-5
clone size: .
V gene: TRBV9
CDR3 protein: CASSVGGSGGPGETQYF

J gene: TRBJ2-3
clone size: .
V gene: TRBV7-2
CDR3 protein: CASSLGLAGDFGTDTQYF

J gene: TRBJ1-2
clone size: .
V gene: TRBV13
CDR3 protein: CASTPPGQGRYGYTF

J gene: TRBJ1-2
clone size: once
V gene: TRBV2
CDR3 protein: CASSGRGLGSHGYTF

J gene: TRBJ2-1
clone size: .
V gene: TRBV7-7
CDR3 protein: CASSVSSGGIYNEQFF

J gene: TRBJ1-6
clone size: .
V gene: TRBV5-1
CDR3 protein: CASSQAGAYNSPLHF

J gene: TRBJ2-3
clone size: .
V gene: TRBV2
CDR3 protein: CASMSGLLAFGTDTQYF

J gene: TRBJ1-5
clone size: few
V gene: TRBV29-1
CDR3 protein: CSVRRGANQPQHF

J gene: TRBJ2-5
clone size: once
V gene: TRBV18
CDR3 protein: CASSPGSQETQYF

J gene: TRBJ1-2
clone size: .
V gene: TRBV9
CDR3 protein: CASSPLGVGYTF

J gene: TRBJ2-4
clone size: .
V gene: TRBV10-3
CDR3 protein: CAISESGQGYIQYF

J gene: TRBJ1-5
clone size: .
V gene: TRBV5-6
CDR3 protein: CASSWQGANQPQHF

J gene: TRBJ1-2
clone size: .
V gene: TRBV27
CDR3 protein: CASSLQTRGPRGYTF

J gene: TRBJ2-1
clone size: .
V gene: TRBV6-6
CDR3 protein: CASRAEGLPYNEQFF

J gene: TRBJ1-1
clone size: .
V gene: TRBV28
CDR3 protein: CASSFGRQKILNTEAFF

J gene: TRBJ1-5
clone size: once
V gene: TRBV9
CDR3 protein: CASSVDPGGQPQHF

J gene: TRBJ1-1
clone size: few
V gene: TRBV5-4
CDR3 protein: CASSLATNTEAFF

J gene: TRBJ2-5
clone size: .
V gene: TRBV4-3
CDR3 protein: CASSQDFGETQYF

J gene: TRBJ2-7
clone size: .
V gene: TRBV4-3
CDR3 protein: CASSQRQGLEQYF

J gene: TRBJ2-5
clone size: .
V gene: TRBV2
CDR3 protein: CASSEEGLGTQYF

J gene: TRBJ2-2
clone size: .
V gene: TRBV6-1
CDR3 protein: CASSERSRGAWNTGELFF

J gene: TRBJ2-7
clone size: .
V gene: TRBV15
CDR3 protein: CATSGPGASGSYEQYF

J gene: TRBJ2-5
clone size: .
V gene: TRBV9
CDR3 protein: CASSVGHSQETQYF

J gene: TRBJ2-3
clone size: .
V gene: TRBV4-3
CDR3 protein: CASSPGVTDTQYF

J gene: TRBJ2-3
clone size: .
V gene: TRBV30
CDR3 protein: CAWSLGLARDTQYF

J gene: TRBJ2-1
clone size: once
V gene: TRBV5-1
CDR3 protein: CASSLGLADDNEQFF

J gene: TRBJ2-3
clone size: .
V gene: TRBV5-6
CDR3 protein: CASSLTSGGVDTQYF